The source of this TCR beta chain is a study of blood T cell repertoires in COVID-19. Study details: COVID-19 samples collected from the United States, Italy and Spain covered acute and convalescent phases. T cells, B-cell-depleted T cells, or PBMCs supplied cDNA or gDNA.

Participants, about 18 to 100 years old, spanned about two dozen US areas. Exposed study participants had met a COVID-19 case within 2 weeks before entry. The CDR3 has 14 residues. CDR1 and CDR2 (germline): MNHEY, SVGAGI. Losses at the gene ends were 5 bases for V and 3 bases for J; bases not matched to a gene: 2. Some clones are missing from TCRdb's copy, which holds only in-frame ones; the method was immunoSEQ multiplex PCR. Of 330,000 or so clones listed, 85% to 90% were seen once; the top ten hold over 1%. The TCR was taken from a woman in her 30s who had been exposed to COVID-19. The rearrangement joins TRBV6-5 to TRBJ1-2, with 11 bases identical to TRBD1. Source material: PBMCs or T cells enriched from blood (not recorded which). The CDR3 loop reads CASSRTGGDYGYTF. The DNA of the CDR3 is TGTGCCAGCAGTCGGACAGGGGGCGACTATGGCTACACCTTC.